A selection of T cell receptor beta chains follows, all from one sample in a study of T cell changes during pregnancy in multiple sclerosis. Profiled with immunoSEQ multiplex PCR; TCRdb holds only in-frame clones, not every one. The sample lists roughly 30,000 clones; roughly 89% were seen once. The specimen comprised CD8+ T cells from peripheral blood mononuclear cells, sampled in the second trimester of pregnancy. These receptors were obtained from a female donor with multiple sclerosis, enrolled in a pregnancy study. CDR3s include the opening cysteine and the closing phenylalanine or tryptophan. D genes are given only for firm matches. Clone size appears in some rows only: once, few, many, or a class for an expanded clone.

V gene,J gene,D gene,clone size,CDR3 protein,CDR3 DNA
TRBV9,TRBJ2-3,-,-,CASSVRALMTDTQYF,TGTGCCAGCAGCGTAAGAGCCCTAATGACAGATACGCAGTATTTT
TRBV7-8,TRBJ2-5,-,-,CASSLWAGEQETQYF,TGTGCCAGCAGCTTATGGGCAGGGGAGCAAGAGACCCAGTACTTC
TRBV28,TRBJ1-2,TRBD1,-,CASRTGNAYGYTF,TGTGCCAGCAGGACAGGGAATGCCTATGGCTACACCTTC
TRBV27,TRBJ2-2,TRBD1,once,CASSLHRDRGSGGVGELFF,TGTGCCAGCAGTTTGCACCGGGACAGGGGTTCTGGAGGAGTCGGGGAGCTGTTTTTT
TRBV7-8,TRBJ2-7,TRBD2,-,CASSPTRTSGTYEQYF,TGTGCCAGCAGCCCGACGCGGACTAGCGGAACCTACGAGCAGTACTTC
TRBV7-9,TRBJ2-3,-,-,CALGEASTDTQYF,TGTGCCTTAGGGGAGGCAAGCACAGATACGCAGTATTTT
TRBV7-2,TRBJ2-5,-,-,CASSLKRGRQTQYF,TGTGCCAGCAGCTTAAAAAGGGGAAGGCAGACCCAGTACTTC
TRBV5-4,TRBJ1-2,-,-,CASHLREDYGYTF,TGTGCCAGCCACCTCAGGGAGGACTATGGCTACACCTTC
TRBV4-1,TRBJ1-5,-,-,CASSSPPGDRSNQPQHF,TGCGCCAGCAGCTCGCCCCCCGGGGATAGAAGCAATCAGCCCCAGCATTTT
TRBV4-2,TRBJ2-7,-,-,CASSQELQGGYEQYF,TGTGCCAGCAGCCAAGAGTTACAGGGTGGGTACGAGCAGTACTTC
TRBV9,TRBJ1-5,-,-,CASSVGGGVNQPQHF,TGTGCCAGCAGCGTAGGCGGGGGAGTAAATCAGCCCCAGCATTTT
TRBV27,TRBJ1-5,-,-,CASSFSGTQPQHF,TGTGCCAGCAGTTTCAGTGGTACCCAGCCCCAGCATTTT
TRBV27,TRBJ2-5,TRBD1,-,CASSSTGGEETQYF,TGTGCCAGCAGTTCGACAGGGGGCGAGGAGACCCAGTACTTC